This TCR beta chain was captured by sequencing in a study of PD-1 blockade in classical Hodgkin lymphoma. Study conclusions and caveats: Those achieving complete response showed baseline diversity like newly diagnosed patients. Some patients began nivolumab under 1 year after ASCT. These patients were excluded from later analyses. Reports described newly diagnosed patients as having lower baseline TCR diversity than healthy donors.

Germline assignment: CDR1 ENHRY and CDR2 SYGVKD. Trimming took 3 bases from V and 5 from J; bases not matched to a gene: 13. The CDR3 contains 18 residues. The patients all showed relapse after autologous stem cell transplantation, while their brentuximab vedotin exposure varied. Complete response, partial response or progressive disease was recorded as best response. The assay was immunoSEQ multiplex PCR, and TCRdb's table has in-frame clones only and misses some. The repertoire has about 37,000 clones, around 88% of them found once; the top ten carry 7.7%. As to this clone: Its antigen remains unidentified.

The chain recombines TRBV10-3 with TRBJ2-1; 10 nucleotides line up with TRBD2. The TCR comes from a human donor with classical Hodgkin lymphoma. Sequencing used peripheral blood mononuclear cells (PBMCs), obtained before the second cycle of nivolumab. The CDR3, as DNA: TGTGCCATCAGTGACCCCAAATACGGGACTAGCGTCCACAATGAGCAGTTCTTC. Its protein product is CAISDPKYGTSVHNEQFF.